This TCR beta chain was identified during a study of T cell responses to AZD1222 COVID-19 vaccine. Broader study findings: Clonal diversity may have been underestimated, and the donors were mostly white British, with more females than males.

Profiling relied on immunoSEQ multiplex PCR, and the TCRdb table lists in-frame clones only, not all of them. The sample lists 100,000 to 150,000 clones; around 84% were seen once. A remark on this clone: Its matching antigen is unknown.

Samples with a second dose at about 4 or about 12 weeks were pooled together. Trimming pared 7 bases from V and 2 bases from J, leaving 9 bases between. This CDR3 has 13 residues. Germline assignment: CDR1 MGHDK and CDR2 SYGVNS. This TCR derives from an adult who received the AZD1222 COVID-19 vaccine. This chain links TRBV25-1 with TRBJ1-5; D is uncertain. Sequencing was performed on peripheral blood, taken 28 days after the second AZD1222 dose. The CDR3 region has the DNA TGTGCCAGCACCCCCTTTGGCAATCAGCCCCAGCATTTT. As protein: CASTPFGNQPQHF. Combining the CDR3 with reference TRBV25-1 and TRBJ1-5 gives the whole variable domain EADIYQTPRYLVIGTGKKITLECSQTMGHDKMYWYQQDPGMELHLIHYSYGVNSTEKGDLSSESTVSRIRTEHFPLTLESARPSHTSQYLCASTPFGNQPQHFGDGTRLSIL.